This T cell receptor (beta chain) stems from a study of T-cell reconstitution after alpha-beta-depleted transplantation in children. Study outcomes and limitations: Reported findings indicate that, about two months after transplant, alpha-beta T cells came from several hundred expanded clones, which were derived from non-depleted graft cells.

At least ten counts were recorded for this clonotype. The antigen is not known. Unique molecular identifiers were used in preparing the TCRbeta library. MiXCR, applied by TCRdb to the PCR reads, yields one record per CDR3 protein. Found here are 500,000 or so distinct CDR3 sequences, 11% of them singletons; the top ten hold around 13%. The germline V and J ends were trimmed by 6 bases and 1 base, with 15 bases remaining between them. CDR3 length: 15 amino acids. Germline CDR1 and CDR2: MNHNS and SASEGT. The V and J genes are TRBV6-1 and TRBJ1-1, with D perhaps TRBD1 (6 bases). The sample in question was PBMCs, mostly from graft donor cells, obtained 180 days after TCRalphabeta/CD19-depleted stem cell transplant. This TCR was recovered from a female patient between 2 and 15 years old who had a stem cell transplant for aplastic anemia, so the T cells may come from the graft donor. CDR3 amino acids: CASRSEGGTNTEAFF. CDR3 DNA sequence: TGTGCCAGCAGGTCCGAAGGGGGAACGAACACTGAAGCTTTCTTT.